This T cell receptor (beta chain) was profiled in a study of long-term antiretroviral therapy in people with HIV. Samples were assayed with immunoSEQ v3.0 at survey level. The protocol was immunoSEQ multiplex PCR, while the TCRdb copy is restricted to in-frame clones and leaves out a portion. The sample shows over 25,000 clones, 70% to 85% of them seen only once. The CDR3 loop spans 13 amino acids. The germline V and J ends were trimmed by 7 bases and 4 bases, with 13 bases remaining between them. Germline V lookup: CDR1 SNHLY, CDR2 FYNNEI. The material was unsorted PBMCs, obtained 0.8 years before starting antiretroviral therapy. This chain connects TRBV2 to TRBJ1-2; D is undetermined. The origin of this receptor is a man aged 18 to 35 with HIV. Here the CDR3 DNA reads TGTGCCAGCAACGGCAACGCGCTCTATGGCTACACCTTC. Translated, it gives CASNGNALYGYTF.